Below are 2 T cell receptor beta chains sequenced from a single sample in a study of T-cell memory formation after mild COVID-19. TCRdb reprocessed the 5' RACE reads with MiXCR, giving one entry per CDR3 protein. The data show around 500,000 distinct CDR3 sequences, over 15% seen once. Sequenced input: PBMCs or a T cell subset sorted from them (not recorded which). All receptors derive from an adult woman who had mild COVID-19 (a few samples of this study predate the infection). Cell type and time point are not known.

This clonotype was detected a few times. J is TRBJ2-5 and V is TRBV5-1; TRBD2 might be the D (6 bases). V gave up 5 bases and J gave up 12 bases, with 17 bases separating them. Germline V CDR1 and CDR2: SGHRS, YFSETQ. CDR3 length: 12 residues. CDR3 DNA sequence: TGCGCCAGCAGGGACCCGGGGGACCCCGAGTACTTC. It translates to CASRDPGDPEYF.

The count of this clonotype is one. J is TRBJ1-3 and V is TRBV6-6; weak D call: TRBD1 (5 bases). This CDR3 spans 15 amino acids. From germline, CDR1 is MNHNY and CDR2 SVGAGI (reference sequence). The V end was cut by 2 bases, the J end by 3 bases, with 11 bases between. CDR3 sequence: CASSYQGRVGNTIYF. CDR3 DNA sequence: TGTGCCAGCAGTTACCAAGGCAGGGTTGGAAACACCATATATTTT.